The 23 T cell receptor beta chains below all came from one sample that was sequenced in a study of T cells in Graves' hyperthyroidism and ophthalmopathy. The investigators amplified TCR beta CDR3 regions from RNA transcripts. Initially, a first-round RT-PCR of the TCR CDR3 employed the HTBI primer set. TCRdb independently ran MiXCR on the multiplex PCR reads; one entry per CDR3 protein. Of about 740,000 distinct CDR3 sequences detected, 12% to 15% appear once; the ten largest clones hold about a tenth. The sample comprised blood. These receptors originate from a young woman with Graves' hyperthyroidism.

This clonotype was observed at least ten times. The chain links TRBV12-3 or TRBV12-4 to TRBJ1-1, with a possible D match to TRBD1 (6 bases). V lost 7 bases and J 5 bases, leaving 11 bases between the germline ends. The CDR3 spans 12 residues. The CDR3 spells CASTQGRTEAFF. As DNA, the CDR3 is TGTGCCAGCACCCAGGGGCGGACTGAAGCTTTCTTT.

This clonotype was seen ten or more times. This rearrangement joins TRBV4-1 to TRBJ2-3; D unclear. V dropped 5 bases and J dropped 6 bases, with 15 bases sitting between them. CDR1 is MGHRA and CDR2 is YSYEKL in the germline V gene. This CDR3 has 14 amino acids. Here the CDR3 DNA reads TGCGCCAGCAGCGGGAATGTACAGCTTGATACGCAGTATTTT. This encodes CASSGNVQLDTQYF.

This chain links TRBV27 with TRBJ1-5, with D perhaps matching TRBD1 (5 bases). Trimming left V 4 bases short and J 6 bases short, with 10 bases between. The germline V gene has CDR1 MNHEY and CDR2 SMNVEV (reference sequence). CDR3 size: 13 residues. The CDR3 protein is CASSSTRGQPQHF. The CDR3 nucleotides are TGTGCCAGCAGTTCTACGAGGGGTCAGCCCCAGCATTTT.

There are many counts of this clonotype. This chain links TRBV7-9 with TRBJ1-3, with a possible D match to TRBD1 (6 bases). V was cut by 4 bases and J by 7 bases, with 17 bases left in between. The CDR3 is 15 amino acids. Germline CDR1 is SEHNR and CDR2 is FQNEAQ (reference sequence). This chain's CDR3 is CASSSEGGAGNTIYF. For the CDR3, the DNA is TGTGCCAGCAGCTCAGAAGGGGGTGCAGGGAACACCATATATTTT.

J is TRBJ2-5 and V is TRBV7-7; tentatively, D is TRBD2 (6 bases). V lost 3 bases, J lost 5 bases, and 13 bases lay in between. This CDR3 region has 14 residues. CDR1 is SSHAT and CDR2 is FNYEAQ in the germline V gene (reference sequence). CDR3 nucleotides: TGTGCCAGCAGCTTTACGACTAGTGGGGAGACCCAGTACTTC. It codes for CASSFTTSGETQYF.

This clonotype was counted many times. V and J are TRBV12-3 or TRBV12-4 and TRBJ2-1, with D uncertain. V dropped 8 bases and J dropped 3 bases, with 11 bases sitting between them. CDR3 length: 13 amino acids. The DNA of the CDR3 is TGTGCCAGCGGGCCCAGTATCTACAATGAGCAGTTCTTC. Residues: CASGPSIYNEQFF.

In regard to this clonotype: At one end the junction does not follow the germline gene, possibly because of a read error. The CDR3 loop reads CASSFRPGTGYEQYF. The CDR3 DNA follows: TGTGCTAGCAGCTTCCGTCCGGGGACAGGATACGAGCAGTACTTC. The genes are TRBV7-7 and TRBJ2-7, with 8 bases that match TRBD1. Per germline, CDR1 SSHAT and CDR2 FNYEAQ (reference sequence). The CDR3 is made up of 15 amino acids.

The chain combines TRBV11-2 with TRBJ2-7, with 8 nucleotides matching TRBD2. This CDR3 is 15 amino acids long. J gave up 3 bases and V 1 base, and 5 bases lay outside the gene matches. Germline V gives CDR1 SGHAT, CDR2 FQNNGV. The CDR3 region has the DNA TGTGCCAGCAGCTTAGGTCCAGCGGGAGTCTACGAGCAGTACTTC. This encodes CASSLGPAGVYEQYF.

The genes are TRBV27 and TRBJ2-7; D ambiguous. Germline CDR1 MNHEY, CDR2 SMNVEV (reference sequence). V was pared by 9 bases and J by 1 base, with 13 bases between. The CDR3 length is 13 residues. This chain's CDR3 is CASSVRRSYEQYF. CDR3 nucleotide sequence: TGTGCCAGTTCTGTAAGGAGATCCTACGAGCAGTACTTC.

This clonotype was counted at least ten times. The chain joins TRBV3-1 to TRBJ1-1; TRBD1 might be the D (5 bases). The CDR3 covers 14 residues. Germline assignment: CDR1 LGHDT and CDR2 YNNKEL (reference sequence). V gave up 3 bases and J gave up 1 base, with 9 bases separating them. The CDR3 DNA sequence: TGTGCCAGCAGCCACCATGGGGCGAACACTGAAGCTTTCTTT. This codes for CASSHHGANTEAFF.

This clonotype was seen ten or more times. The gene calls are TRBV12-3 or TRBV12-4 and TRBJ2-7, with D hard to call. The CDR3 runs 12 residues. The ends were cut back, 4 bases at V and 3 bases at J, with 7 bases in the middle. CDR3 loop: CASSSELYEQYF. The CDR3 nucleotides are TGTGCCAGCAGTTCAGAACTCTACGAGCAGTACTTC.

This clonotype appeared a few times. CDR3 DNA: TGTGCCAGCTCGGACCTAGCGGGAGTGGGGGACTACAATGAGCAGTTCTTC. Translating it yields CASSDLAGVGDYNEQFF. The chain joins TRBV14 to TRBJ2-1, with 10 bases lining up with TRBD2. CDR1 and CDR2 (germline): SGHDN, FVKESK. The CDR3 runs to 17 residues. The V and J ends lost 8 bases and 3 bases, in that order; junction bases with no gene match: 13. The full variable domain, in which reference TRBV14 and TRBJ2-1 provide the parts outside the CDR3, is EAGVTQFPSHSVIEKGQTVTLRCDPISGHDNLYWYRRVMGKEIKFLLHFVKESKQDESGMPNNRFLAERTGGTYSTLKVQPAELEDSGVYFCASSDLAGVGDYNEQFFGPGTRLTVL.

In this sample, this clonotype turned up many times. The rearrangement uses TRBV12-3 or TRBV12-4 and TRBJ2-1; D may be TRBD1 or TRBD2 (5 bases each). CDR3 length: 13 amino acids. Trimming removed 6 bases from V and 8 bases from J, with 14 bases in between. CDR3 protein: CASSLGPWDEQFF. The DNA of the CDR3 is TGTGCCAGCAGCTTGGGACCCTGGGATGAGCAGTTCTTC.

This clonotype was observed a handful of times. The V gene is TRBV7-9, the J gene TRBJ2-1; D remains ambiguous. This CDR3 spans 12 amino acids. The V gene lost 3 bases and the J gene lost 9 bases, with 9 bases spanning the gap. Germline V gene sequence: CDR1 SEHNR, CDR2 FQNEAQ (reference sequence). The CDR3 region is CASSLDDSEQFF. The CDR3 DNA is TGTGCCAGCAGCTTGGACGATTCTGAGCAGTTCTTC.

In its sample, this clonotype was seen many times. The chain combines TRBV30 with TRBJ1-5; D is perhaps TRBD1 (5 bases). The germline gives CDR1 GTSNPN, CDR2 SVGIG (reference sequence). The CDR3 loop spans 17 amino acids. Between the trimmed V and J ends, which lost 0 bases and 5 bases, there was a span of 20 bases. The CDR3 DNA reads TGTGCCTGGAGTGTGGGATCCGGGACCCCTGGTTATCAGCCCCAGCATTTT. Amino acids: CAWSVGSGTPGYQPQHF.

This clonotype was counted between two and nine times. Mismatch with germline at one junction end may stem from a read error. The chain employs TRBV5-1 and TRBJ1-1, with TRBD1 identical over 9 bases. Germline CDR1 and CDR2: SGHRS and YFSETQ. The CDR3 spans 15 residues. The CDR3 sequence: CASSRTGTGNAEAFF. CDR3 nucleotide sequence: TGCGCCAGCAGCCGGACCGGGACAGGGAACGCTGAAGCTTTCTTT.

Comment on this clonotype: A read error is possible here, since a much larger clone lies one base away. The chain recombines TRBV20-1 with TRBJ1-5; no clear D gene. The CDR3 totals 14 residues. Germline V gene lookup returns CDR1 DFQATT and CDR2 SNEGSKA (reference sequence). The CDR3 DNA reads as TGCGGTGCTAGACTACCGGGTAGCAATCAGCCCCAGCATTTT. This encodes CGARLPGSNQPQHF.

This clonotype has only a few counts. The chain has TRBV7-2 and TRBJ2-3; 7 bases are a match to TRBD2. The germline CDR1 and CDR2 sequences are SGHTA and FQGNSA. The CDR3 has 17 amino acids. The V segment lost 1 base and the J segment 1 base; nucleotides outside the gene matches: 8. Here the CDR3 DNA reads TGTGCCAGCAGCTTAGTCCGCCTAGCGGACCGCACAGATACGCAGTATTTT. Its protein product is CASSLVRLADRTDTQYF.

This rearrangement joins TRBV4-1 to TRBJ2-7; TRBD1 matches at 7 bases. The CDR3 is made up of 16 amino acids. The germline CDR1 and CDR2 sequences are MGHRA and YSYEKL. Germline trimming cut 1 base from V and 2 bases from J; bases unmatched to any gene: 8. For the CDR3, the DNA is TGCGCCAGCAGCCAAGGGATCCGGGACAGTACCTACGAGCAGTACTTC. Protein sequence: CASSQGIRDSTYEQYF.

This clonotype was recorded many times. CDR3 coding DNA: TGTGCCAGCAGTGAATTTGGAGGGAGGGGGTCAGATACGCAGTATTTT. Residues: CASSEFGGRGSDTQYF. The genes are TRBV2 and TRBJ2-3, with a weak D call TRBD2 (7 bases). Germline V lookup: CDR1 SNHLY, CDR2 FYNNEI. V was clipped by 2 bases and J by 4 bases, with 16 bases between them. The CDR3 covers 16 residues.

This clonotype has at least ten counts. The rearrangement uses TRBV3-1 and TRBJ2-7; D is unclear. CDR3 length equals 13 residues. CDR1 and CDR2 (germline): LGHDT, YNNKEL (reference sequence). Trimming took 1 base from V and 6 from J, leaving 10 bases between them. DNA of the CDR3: TGTGCCAGCAGCCAAGGGGTGGCTGTCGAGCAGTACTTC. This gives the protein CASSQGVAVEQYF.

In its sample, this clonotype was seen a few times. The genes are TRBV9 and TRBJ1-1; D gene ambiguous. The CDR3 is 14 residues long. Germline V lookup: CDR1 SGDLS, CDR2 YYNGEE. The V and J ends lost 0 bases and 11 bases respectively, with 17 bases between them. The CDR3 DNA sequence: TGTGCCAGCAGCGTAGCGGAGATGTCGACCGGGGCTTTCTTT. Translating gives CASSVAEMSTGAFF.

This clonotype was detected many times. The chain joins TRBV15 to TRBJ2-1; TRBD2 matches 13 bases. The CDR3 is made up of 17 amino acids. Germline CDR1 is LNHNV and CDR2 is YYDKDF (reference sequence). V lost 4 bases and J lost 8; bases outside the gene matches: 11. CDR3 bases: TGTGCCACCAGCACCGGGACTAGCGGGAAGAAGGGCGATGAGCAGTTCTTC. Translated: CATSTGTSGKKGDEQFF.